Each of the 24 T cell receptor beta chains below was sequenced from the same sample in a study of cytomegalovirus exposure and HLA in healthy donors. The PCR employed 60 Vbeta primers together with 13 Jbeta primers. This table comes from immunoSEQ multiplex PCR, and its TCRdb copy is limited to in-frame clones, with some not included. The sample contains 43,000 or so clones, under 65% of which appear only once. Material for sequencing was PBMCs. These receptors were collected from a human donor in good health.

As concerns this clone: The same CDR3 also results from other DNA sequences found in this sample. The chain links TRBV29-1 to TRBJ1-2; 8 nucleotides agree with TRBD1. J gave up 2 bases and V 4 bases, and 0 bases lay outside the gene matches. CDR3 length equals 12 residues. Germline assignment: CDR1 SQVTM and CDR2 ANQGSEA. The CDR3 DNA reads as TGCAGCGTTGGGACAGGGAACTATGGCTACACCTTC. This codes for CSVGTGNYGYTF.

The chain carries TRBV7-6 and TRBJ1-4; D call uncertain. Deletions cut 3 bases from V and 7 bases from J, with 12 bases between. From germline, CDR1 is SGHVS and CDR2 FNYEAQ. The CDR3 extends over 14 amino acids. CDR3 sequence (DNA): TGTGCCAGCAGCTTTCTCAATGCGGGTGAAAAACTGTTTTTT. The encoded protein is CASSFLNAGEKLFF. The full variable domain, completed using reference TRBV7-6 and TRBJ1-4, is GAGVSQSPRYKVTKRGQDVALRCDPISGHVSLYWYRQALGQGPEFLTYFNYEAQQDKSGLPNDRFSAERPEGSISTLTIQRTEQRDSAMYRCASSFLNAGEKLFFGSGTQLSVL.

The chain couples TRBV11-3 to TRBJ2-1, with D possibly being TRBD1 (7 bases). The V gene lost 5 bases and the J gene lost 10 bases, with 12 bases spanning the gap. CDR3 size: 12 residues. The germline V gene has CDR1 SGHNT and CDR2 YENEEA. The chain's CDR3 is CASSQGGREQFF. The CDR3 DNA reads TGTGCCAGCAGCCAGGGGGGCCGAGAGCAGTTCTTC.

The table lists this clone with a few counts. The gene calls are TRBV5-6 and TRBJ2-3, with TRBD2 as a possible D gene (6 bases). Germline V gene lookup returns CDR1 SGHDT and CDR2 YYEEEE. The CDR3 has 16 residues. V dropped 2 bases and J dropped 5 bases, with 18 bases sitting between them. The CDR3 here is CASSFYSAGQVDTQYF. The CDR3, as DNA: TGTGCCAGCAGCTTTTATTCGGCGGGGCAGGTAGATACGCAGTATTTT.

This clone has a single count. V and J are TRBV11-2 and TRBJ2-3; TRBD2 agrees at 9 bases. Germline CDR1 is SGHAT and CDR2 is FQNNGV. Germline trimming cut 0 bases from V and 2 bases from J; bases unmatched to any gene: 3. CDR3 length: 16 amino acids. The CDR3 loop reads CASSLDLAGYTDTQYF. CDR3 DNA sequence: TGTGCCAGCAGCTTAGATCTAGCGGGGTACACAGATACGCAGTATTTT.

This clone came up once. The chain carries TRBV4-3 and TRBJ2-3, with a possible D match to TRBD2 (6 bases). The CDR3 length is 17 residues. The germline V and J ends were trimmed by 0 bases and 6 bases, with 19 bases remaining between them. Germline V CDR1 and CDR2: LGHNA, YSLEER. The CDR3 region is CASSQDEGGSRVDTQYF. CDR3 DNA: TGCGCCAGCAGCCAAGATGAGGGAGGCTCCCGGGTCGATACGCAGTATTTT.

This chain links TRBV7-2 with TRBJ1-1; weak D call: TRBD1 (6 bases). Germline V CDR1 and CDR2: SGHTA, FQGNSA. The ends were cut back, 2 bases at V and 3 bases at J, with 7 bases in the middle. This CDR3 is 13 amino acids long. In DNA form, the CDR3 reads TGTGCCAGCAGCTTAAACAGGGACACTGAAGCTTTCTTT. This translates into CASSLNRDTEAFF. The full variable domain, its missing parts supplied by reference TRBV7-2 and TRBJ1-1, is GAGVSQSPSNKVTEKGKDVELRCDPISGHTALYWYRQSLGQGLEFLIYFQGNSAPDKSGLPSDRFSAERTGGSVSTLTIQRTQQEDSAVYLCASSLNRDTEAFFGQGTRLTVV.

The rearrangement links TRBV29-1 to TRBJ2-6, with D possibly being TRBD1 (5 bases). Trimming pared 4 bases from V and 0 bases from J, leaving 16 bases between. The CDR3 spans 17 residues. Germline CDR1 and CDR2: SQVTM and ANQGSEA. CDR3 in amino acids: CSVVVWTSISGANVLTF. Written as DNA, the CDR3 is TGCAGCGTTGTGGTATGGACATCGATCTCTGGGGCCAACGTCCTGACTTTC.

This clone appeared a few times. The rearrangement uses TRBV7-2 and TRBJ2-7; TRBD1 aligns across 8 bases. This CDR3 is built from 15 residues. With 3 bases clipped from V and 0 bases from J, the junction kept 4 bases outside the gene matches. Germline CDR1 is SGHTA and CDR2 is FQGNSA. The CDR3 nucleotides are TGTGCCAGCAGCTTTGGACAGGGAAGCTCCTACGAGCAGTACTTC. It specifies CASSFGQGSSYEQYF.

This chain joins TRBV10-1 and TRBJ2-3, with D possibly TRBD1 on 6 matching bases. CDR1 and CDR2 (germline): WNHNN, SYGVQD (reference sequence). V was shortened by 3 bases and J by 2 bases, with 9 bases between the two germline ends. The CDR3 is 14 amino acids. The CDR3 spells CASSDTGITDTQYF. The CDR3 coding sequence is TGCGCCAGCAGTGATACAGGGATCACAGATACGCAGTATTTT.

This sequence joins TRBV6-6 and TRBJ1-2; 8 positions match TRBD1. Germline V gene lookup returns CDR1 MNHNY and CDR2 SVGAGI (reference sequence). The CDR3 has 14 amino acids. Trimming took 5 bases from V and 3 from J; bases not matched to a gene: 5. CDR3 bases: TGTGCCAGCAGTCTCCAGGGGGCCGACTATGGCTACACCTTC. This codes for CASSLQGADYGYTF.

The chain combines TRBV7-2 with TRBJ2-3; D gene unclear. CDR1 is SGHTA, CDR2 FQGNSA, per germline. The length of the CDR3 is 12 residues. V dropped 0 bases and J dropped 5 bases, with 3 bases sitting between them. The CDR3 here is CASSLARDTQYF. DNA for the CDR3: TGTGCCAGCAGCTTAGCCAGAGATACGCAGTATTTT.

This clone was recorded a few times. V usage is TRBV30 and J usage is TRBJ2-2; D might be TRBD1 (5 bases). The CDR3 has 12 residues. CDR1 GTSNPN and CDR2 SVGIG come from the germline V gene (reference sequence). Trimming took off 5 bases at V and 4 bases at J, with 8 bases between the two ends. The CDR3 sequence is CAWGHGTGELFF. CDR3 nucleotide sequence: TGTGCCTGGGGACATGGCACCGGGGAGCTGTTTTTT.

The chain recombines TRBV2 with TRBJ2-7; D is ambiguous. The CDR3 consists of 14 residues. Deletions cut 6 bases from V and 1 base from J, with 13 bases between. Germline CDR1 reads SNHLY; CDR2 reads FYNNEI. The CDR3 DNA is TGTGCCAGCAGGGAAAAAGCGAGTTCCTACGAGCAGTACTTC. It codes for CASREKASSYEQYF.

This rearrangement joins TRBV28 to TRBJ1-2, with no clear D. The CDR3 sequence is 13 residues long. The ends were cut back, 1 base at V and 2 bases at J, with 5 bases in the middle. Germline V gene lookup returns CDR1 MDHEN and CDR2 SYDVKM. The CDR3 DNA sequence: TGTGCCAGCAGTTTATACGGGAACTATGGCTACACCTTC. Its translation is CASSLYGNYGYTF.

The rearrangement uses TRBV2 and TRBJ2-3, with 8 bases matching TRBD2. Germline CDR1 is SNHLY and CDR2 is FYNNEI. There are 17 residues in the CDR3. The trim removed 8 bases at V and 5 bases at J, leaving 18 bases unmatched. The CDR3 sequence: CASRIPPGGMGIDTQYF. The CDR3 DNA reads TGTGCCAGCCGCATCCCCCCGGGGGGGATGGGCATAGATACGCAGTATTTT.

This chain uses TRBV6-4 with TRBJ2-7; D perhaps matches TRBD2 (6 bases). Germline values: CDR1 MRHNA, CDR2 SNTAGT. The V end was cut by 3 bases, the J end by 3 bases, with 9 bases between. There are 13 residues in the CDR3. The CDR3 spells CASSETRGYEQYF. The CDR3 DNA sequence: TGTGCCAGCAGTGAAACGCGGGGCTACGAGCAGTACTTC.

The chain has TRBV5-1 and TRBJ1-2; TRBD1 is a possible D gene (6 bases). Deletions cut 4 bases from V and 4 bases from J, with 14 bases between. This CDR3 comprises 14 residues. Germline CDR1 reads SGHRS; CDR2 reads YFSETQ. The CDR3 nucleotides read TGCGCCAGCAGCACCGGACAGACTCCCTATGGCTACACCTTC. It translates to CASSTGQTPYGYTF. Full variable domain (outside the CDR3, taken from reference TRBV5-1 and TRBJ1-2): KAGVTQTPRYLIKTRGQQVTLSCSPISGHRSVSWYQQTPGQGLQFLFEYFSETQRNKGNFPGRFSGRQFSNSRSEMNVSTLELGDSALYLCASSTGQTPYGYTFGSGTRLTVV.

This rearrangement joins TRBV10-3 to TRBJ1-1; 8 bases are a match to TRBD1. The CDR3 length is 14 residues. Per the germline V gene, CDR1 is ENHRY and CDR2 is SYGVKD. The junction had 12 bases not matched to a gene; V was cut back by 8 bases and J by 7 bases. In DNA form, the CDR3 reads TGTGCCATCTCATCAGGGCAGGGGGCCATTGAAGCTTTCTTT. Translation gives CAISSGQGAIEAFF.

The gene calls are TRBV4-2 and TRBJ2-1; D not resolved. CDR3 length equals 15 residues. Trimming pared 3 bases from V and 9 bases from J, leaving 18 bases between. Looked up from germline, CDR1 is LGHNA and CDR2 is YNFKEQ. In DNA, the CDR3 is TGTGCCAGCAGCCAGGTATCTCGCGCGGTAAGTGAGCAGTTCTTC. Translating it yields CASSQVSRAVSEQFF.

This chain uses TRBV7-6 with TRBJ2-3; 9 bases align to TRBD1. This CDR3 contains 16 residues. V lost 4 bases to trimming and J lost 3 bases; unmatched junction nucleotides: 8. Per germline, CDR1 SGHVS and CDR2 FNYEAQ. CDR3 region: CASSSGQGGWTDTQYF. As DNA, the CDR3 is TGTGCCAGCAGCTCGGGACAGGGTGGTTGGACAGATACGCAGTATTTT.

V usage is TRBV11-3 and J usage is TRBJ2-3; D is unresolved. The V and J ends lost 3 bases and 3 bases respectively, with 4 bases between them. The CDR3 totals 12 residues. Germline V gives CDR1 SGHNT, CDR2 YENEEA. The CDR3 DNA reads as TGTGCCAGCAGCTTCGAGACAGATACGCAGTATTTT. It encodes CASSFETDTQYF. Based on the CDR3 plus reference TRBV11-3 and TRBJ2-3, the full variable domain is EAGVVQSPRYKIIEKKQPVAFWCNPISGHNTLYWYLQNLGQGPELLIRYENEEAVDDSQLPKDRFSAERLKGVDSTLKIQPAELGDSAVYLCASSFETDTQYFGPGTRLTVL.

The gene calls are TRBV7-8 and TRBJ1-6; D not certain. CDR1 is SGHVS and CDR2 is FQNEAQ in the germline V gene. The CDR3 is 15 amino acids. The V end lost 6 bases, the J end lost 10 bases, and 19 bases lay between the germline ends. Here the CDR3 DNA reads TGTGCCAGCAGAGAGGGAGGTCAGACTGGCTCACCCCTCCACTTT. Translation: CASREGGQTGSPLHF.

The CDR3 is CASSLALGDTYGYTF. In DNA form, the CDR3 reads TGTGCCAGCAGCTTAGCGTTAGGGGACACCTATGGCTACACCTTC. V usage is TRBV7-9 and J usage is TRBJ1-2, with a possible D match to TRBD1 (6 bases). There are 15 residues in the CDR3. The germline V gene encodes CDR1 SEHNR and CDR2 FQNEAQ (reference sequence). The V end lost 0 bases, the J end lost 4 bases, and 12 bases lay between the germline ends.